Below, 2 T cell receptor beta chains from the same sample are listed, as sequenced in a study of cytomegalovirus exposure and HLA in healthy donors. Sequencing used immunoSEQ multiplex PCR; TCRdb keeps in-frame clones, though not all of them. The sample yields about 180,000 clones, around nine tenths seen once. Sequencing was performed on PBMCs. The receptors come from a man aged 18 to 30 in good health and CMV-seropositive.

The chain combines TRBV7-2 with TRBJ1-5; 7 nucleotides line up with TRBD1. Germline assignment: CDR1 SGHTA and CDR2 FQGNSA. The CDR3 is 13 residues long. Trimming removed 7 bases from V and 7 bases from J; junction bases left unmatched: 7. CDR3 in DNA: TGTGCCAGCACCCCAGGGGGGAGCCAGCCCCAGCATTTT. Its translation is CASTPGGSQPQHF. Full variable domain (remainder filled in from reference TRBV7-2 and TRBJ1-5): GAGVSQSPSNKVTEKGKDVELRCDPISGHTALYWYRQSLGQGLEFLIYFQGNSAPDKSGLPSDRFSAERTGGSVSTLTIQRTQQEDSAVYLCASTPGGSQPQHFGDGTRLSIL.

This clone was found once. V and J are TRBV11-3 and TRBJ2-3; tentatively, D is TRBD1 (6 bases). CDR3 size: 16 residues. V shed 6 bases and J shed 1 base, with 17 bases lying between them. Germline V gene sequence: CDR1 SGHNT, CDR2 YENEEA. The CDR3 reads CASSPTGNRGTDTQYF. CDR3 in DNA: TGTGCCAGCAGTCCTACAGGGAATCGGGGCACAGATACGCAGTATTTT.